The T cell receptor (beta chain) under discussion was sequenced for a study of blood T cell repertoires in COVID-19. The overall study: Sample material is recorded as cDNA or gDNA derived from T cells, B-cell-depleted T cells, or PBMCs.

Participant ages covered roughly 18 to 90 years across 24 US areas. This CDR3 has 14 residues. The V gene lost 3 bases and the J gene lost 1 base, with 10 bases spanning the gap. CDR1 is SGDLS and CDR2 is YYNGEE in the germline V gene. Study processing details: Reference gene primer amplification yielded estimated nucleated cell counts. Assay used: immunoSEQ multiplex PCR; TCRdb lists only in-frame clones, some missing. The V and J calls and the clone size are those of that table, but D and trimming were determined from the DNA. The sample has approximately 160,000 clones; 80% to 90% are singletons. The specimen sequenced was PBMCs or T cells enriched from blood (not recorded which). This sequence joins TRBV9 and TRBJ1-1; D is ambiguous. The receptor's source is a woman aged 45-65 years in a cohort exposed to, infected with or recovered from COVID-19 (not recorded which). The CDR3 DNA reads TGTGCCAGCAGCGGCCGACTCGGGAACACTGAAGCTTTCTTT. It encodes CASSGRLGNTEAFF. Complete variable domain (other parts from reference TRBV9 and TRBJ1-1): DSGVTQTPKHLITATGQRVTLRCSPRSGDLSVYWYQQSLDQGLQFLIQYYNGEERAKGNILERFSAQQFPDLHSELNLSSLELGDSALYFCASSGRLGNTEAFFGQGTRLTVV.